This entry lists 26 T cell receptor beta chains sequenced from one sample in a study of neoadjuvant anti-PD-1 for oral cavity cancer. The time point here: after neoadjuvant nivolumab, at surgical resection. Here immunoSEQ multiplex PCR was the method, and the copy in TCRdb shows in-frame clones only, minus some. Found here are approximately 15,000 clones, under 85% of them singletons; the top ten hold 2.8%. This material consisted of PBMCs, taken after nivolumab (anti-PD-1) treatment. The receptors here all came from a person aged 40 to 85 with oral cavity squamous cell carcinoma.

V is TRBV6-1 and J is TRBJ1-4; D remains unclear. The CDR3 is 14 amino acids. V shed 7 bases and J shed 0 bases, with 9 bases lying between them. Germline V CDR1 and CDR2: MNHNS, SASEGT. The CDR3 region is CASTLSPTNEKLFF. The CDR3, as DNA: TGTGCCAGCACCCTTAGCCCAACTAATGAAAAACTGTTTTTT.

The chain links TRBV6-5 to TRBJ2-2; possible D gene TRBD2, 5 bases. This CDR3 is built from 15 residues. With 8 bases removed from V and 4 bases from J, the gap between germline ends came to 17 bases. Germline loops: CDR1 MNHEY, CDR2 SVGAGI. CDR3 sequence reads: CASSPGNEGTGELFF. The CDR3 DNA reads TGTGCCAGCTCGCCTGGTAACGAGGGCACCGGGGAGCTGTTTTTT.

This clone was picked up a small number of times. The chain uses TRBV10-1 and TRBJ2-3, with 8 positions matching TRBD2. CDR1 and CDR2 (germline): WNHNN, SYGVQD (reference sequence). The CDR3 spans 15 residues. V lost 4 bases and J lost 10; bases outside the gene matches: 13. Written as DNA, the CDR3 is TGCGCCAGCAGTGTCCAGCGGGAGAATTCCGGAGCGCAGTATTTT. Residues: CASSVQRENSGAQYF.

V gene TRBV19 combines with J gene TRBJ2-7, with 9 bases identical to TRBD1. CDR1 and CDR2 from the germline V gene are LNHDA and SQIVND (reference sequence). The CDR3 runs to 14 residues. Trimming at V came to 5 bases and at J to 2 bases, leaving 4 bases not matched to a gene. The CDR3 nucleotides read TGTGCCAGTAGTCCCGGACAGGGGCCCTACGAGCAGTACTTC. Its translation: CASSPGQGPYEQYF.

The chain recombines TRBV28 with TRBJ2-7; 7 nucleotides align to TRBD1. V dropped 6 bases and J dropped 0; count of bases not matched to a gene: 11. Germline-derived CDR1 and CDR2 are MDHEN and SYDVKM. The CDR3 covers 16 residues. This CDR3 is CASRPTGTASSYEQYF. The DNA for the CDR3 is TGTGCCAGCAGACCTACGGGGACAGCAAGCTCCTACGAGCAGTACTTC.

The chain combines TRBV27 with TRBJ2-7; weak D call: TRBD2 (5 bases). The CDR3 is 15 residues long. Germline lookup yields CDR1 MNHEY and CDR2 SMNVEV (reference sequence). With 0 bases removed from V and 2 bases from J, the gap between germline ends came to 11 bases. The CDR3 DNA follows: TGTGCCAGCAGTTTATCGATAGCGACTACCTACGAGCAGTACTTC. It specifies CASSLSIATTYEQYF.

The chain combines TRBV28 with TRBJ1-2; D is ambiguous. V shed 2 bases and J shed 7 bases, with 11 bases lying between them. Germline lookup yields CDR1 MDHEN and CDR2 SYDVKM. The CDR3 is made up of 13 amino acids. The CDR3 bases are TGTGCCAGCAGTTTAATAGGTTGGGGTGGCTACACCTTC. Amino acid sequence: CASSLIGWGGYTF.

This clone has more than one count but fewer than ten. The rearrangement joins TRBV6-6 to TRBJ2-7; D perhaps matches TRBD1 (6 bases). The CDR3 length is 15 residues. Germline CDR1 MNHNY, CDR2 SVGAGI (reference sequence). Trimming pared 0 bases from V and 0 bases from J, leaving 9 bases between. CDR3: CASSYSPTGSYEQYF. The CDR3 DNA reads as TGTGCCAGCAGTTACTCCCCGACAGGCTCCTACGAGCAGTACTTC.

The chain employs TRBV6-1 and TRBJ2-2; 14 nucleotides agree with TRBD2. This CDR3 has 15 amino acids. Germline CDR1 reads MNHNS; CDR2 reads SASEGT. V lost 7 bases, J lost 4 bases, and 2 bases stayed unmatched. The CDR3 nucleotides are TGTGCCAGCATAGGACTAGCGGGAGGCACCGGGGAGCTGTTTTTT. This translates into CASIGLAGGTGELFF.

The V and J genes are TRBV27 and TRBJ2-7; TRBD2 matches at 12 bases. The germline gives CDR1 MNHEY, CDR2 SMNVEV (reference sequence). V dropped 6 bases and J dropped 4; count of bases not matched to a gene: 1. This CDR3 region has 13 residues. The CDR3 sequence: CASRLAGGYEQYF. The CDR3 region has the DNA TGTGCCAGCAGACTAGCGGGAGGTTACGAGCAGTACTTC.

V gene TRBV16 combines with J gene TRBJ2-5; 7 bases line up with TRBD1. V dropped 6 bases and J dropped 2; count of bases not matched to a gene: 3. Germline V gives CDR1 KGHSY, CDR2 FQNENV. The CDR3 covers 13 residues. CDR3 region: CASRPGQQETQYF. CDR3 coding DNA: TGTGCCAGCAGACCGGGACAGCAAGAGACCCAGTACTTC. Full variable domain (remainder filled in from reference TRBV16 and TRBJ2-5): GEEVAQTPKHLVRGEGQKAKLYCAPIKGHSYVFWYQQVLKNEFKFLISFQNENVFDETGMPKERFSAKCLPNSPCSLEIQATKLEDSAVYFCASRPGQQETQYFGPGTRLLVL.

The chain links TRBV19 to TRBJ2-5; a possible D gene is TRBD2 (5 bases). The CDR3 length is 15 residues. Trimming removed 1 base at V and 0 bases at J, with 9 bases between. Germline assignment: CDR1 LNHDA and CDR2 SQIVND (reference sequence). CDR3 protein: CASSIVTGNQETQYF. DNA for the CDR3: TGTGCCAGTAGTATAGTAACGGGGAACCAAGAGACCCAGTACTTC.

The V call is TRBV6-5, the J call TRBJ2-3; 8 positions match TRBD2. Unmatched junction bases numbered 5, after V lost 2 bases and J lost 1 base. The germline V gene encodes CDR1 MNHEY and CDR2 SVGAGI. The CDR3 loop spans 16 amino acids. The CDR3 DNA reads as TGTGCCAGCAGTTACAGCGGGGGCCCTCGCACAGATACGCAGTATTTT. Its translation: CASSYSGGPRTDTQYF.

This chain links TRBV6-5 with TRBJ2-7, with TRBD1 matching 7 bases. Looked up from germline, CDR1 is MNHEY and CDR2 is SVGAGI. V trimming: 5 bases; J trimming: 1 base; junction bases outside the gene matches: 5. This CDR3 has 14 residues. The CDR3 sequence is CASSATTGSYEQYF. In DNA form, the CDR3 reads TGTGCCAGCAGTGCTACGACAGGGTCCTACGAGCAGTACTTC.

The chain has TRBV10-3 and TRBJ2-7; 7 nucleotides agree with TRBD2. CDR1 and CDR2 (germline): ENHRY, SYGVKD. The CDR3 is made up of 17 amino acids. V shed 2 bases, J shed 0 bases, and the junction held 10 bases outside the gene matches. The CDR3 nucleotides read TGTGCCATCAGTGAGGCCCTTGGAACTAGCGCCTCCTACGAGCAGTACTTC. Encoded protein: CAISEALGTSASYEQYF.

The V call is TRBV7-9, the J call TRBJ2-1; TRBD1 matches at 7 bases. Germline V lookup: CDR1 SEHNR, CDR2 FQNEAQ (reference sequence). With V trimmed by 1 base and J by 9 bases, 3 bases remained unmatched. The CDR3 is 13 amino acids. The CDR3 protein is CASSLVSGGEQFF. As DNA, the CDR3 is TGTGCCAGCAGCTTAGTATCAGGGGGTGAGCAGTTCTTC.

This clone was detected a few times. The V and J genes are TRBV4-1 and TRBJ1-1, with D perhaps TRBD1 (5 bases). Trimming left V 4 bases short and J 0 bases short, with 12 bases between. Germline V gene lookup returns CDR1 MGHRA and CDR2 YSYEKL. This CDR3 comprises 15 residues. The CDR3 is CASSPLTVMNTEAFF. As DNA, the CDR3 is TGCGCCAGCAGCCCTCTGACAGTTATGAACACTGAAGCTTTCTTT.

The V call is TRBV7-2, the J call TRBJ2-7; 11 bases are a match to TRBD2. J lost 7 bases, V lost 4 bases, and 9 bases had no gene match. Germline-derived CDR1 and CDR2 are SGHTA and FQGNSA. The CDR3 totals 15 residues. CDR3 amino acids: CASSSNLAGGGEQYF. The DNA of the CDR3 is TGTGCCAGCAGCTCGAACCTAGCGGGAGGCGGGGAGCAGTACTTC.

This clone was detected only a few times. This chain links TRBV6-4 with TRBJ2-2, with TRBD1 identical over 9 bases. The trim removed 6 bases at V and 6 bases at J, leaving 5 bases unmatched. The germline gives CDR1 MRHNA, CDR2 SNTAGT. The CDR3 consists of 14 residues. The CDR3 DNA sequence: TGTGCCAGCAGCGGGACAGGGATGCCCGGGGAGCTGTTTTTT. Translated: CASSGTGMPGELFF.

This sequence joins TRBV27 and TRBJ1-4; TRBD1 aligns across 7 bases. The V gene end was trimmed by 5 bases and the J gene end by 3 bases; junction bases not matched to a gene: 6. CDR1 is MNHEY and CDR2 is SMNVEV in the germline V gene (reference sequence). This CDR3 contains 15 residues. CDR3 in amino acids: CASSPTGTANEKLFF. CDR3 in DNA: TGTGCCAGCAGTCCTACCGGGACAGCTAATGAAAAACTGTTTTTT.

CDR3 sequence: CASSPPERGQGTEAFF. CDR3 DNA sequence: TGTGCCAGCAGCCCCCCTGAGAGGGGCCAAGGGACTGAAGCTTTCTTT. V gene TRBV7-9 combines with J gene TRBJ1-1; D may be TRBD1 (5 bases). The germline CDR1 and CDR2 sequences are SEHNR and FQNEAQ (reference sequence). Trimming stripped 5 bases from V and 5 bases from J, with 21 bases between. This CDR3 has 16 amino acids. Together with reference TRBV7-9 and TRBJ1-1, the CDR3 gives the full variable domain: DTGVSQNPRHKITKRGQNVTFRCDPISEHNRLYWYRQTLGQGPEFLTYFQNEAQLEKSRLLSDRFSAERPKGSFSTLEIQRTEQGDSAMYLCASSPPERGQGTEAFFGQGTRLTVV.

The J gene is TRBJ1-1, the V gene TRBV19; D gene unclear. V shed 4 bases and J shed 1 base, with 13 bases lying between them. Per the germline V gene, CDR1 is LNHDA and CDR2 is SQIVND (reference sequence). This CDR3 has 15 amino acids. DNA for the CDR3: TGTGCCAGTAGTACCGGCGGGGTCAGGAACACTGAAGCTTTCTTT. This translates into CASSTGGVRNTEAFF.

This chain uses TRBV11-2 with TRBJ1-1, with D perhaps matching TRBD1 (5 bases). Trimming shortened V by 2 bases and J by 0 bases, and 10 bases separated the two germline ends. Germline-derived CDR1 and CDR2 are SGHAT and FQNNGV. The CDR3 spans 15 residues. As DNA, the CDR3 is TGTGCCAGCAGCTTATTTGGGGGGATGAACACTGAAGCTTTCTTT. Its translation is CASSLFGGMNTEAFF.

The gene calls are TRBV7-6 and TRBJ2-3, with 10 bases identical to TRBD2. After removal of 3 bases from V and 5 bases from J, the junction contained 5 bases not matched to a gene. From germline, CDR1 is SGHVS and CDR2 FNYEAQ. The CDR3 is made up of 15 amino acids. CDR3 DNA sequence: TGTGCCAGCAGCTTGGGGGTAGCGGGAGGAGATACGCAGTATTTT. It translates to CASSLGVAGGDTQYF.

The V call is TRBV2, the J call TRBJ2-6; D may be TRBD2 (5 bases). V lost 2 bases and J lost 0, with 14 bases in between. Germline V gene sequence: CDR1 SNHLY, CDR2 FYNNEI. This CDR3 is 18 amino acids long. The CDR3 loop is CASSELAGYVSGANVLTF. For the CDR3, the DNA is TGTGCCAGCAGTGAACTAGCCGGTTACGTCTCTGGGGCCAACGTCCTGACTTTC.

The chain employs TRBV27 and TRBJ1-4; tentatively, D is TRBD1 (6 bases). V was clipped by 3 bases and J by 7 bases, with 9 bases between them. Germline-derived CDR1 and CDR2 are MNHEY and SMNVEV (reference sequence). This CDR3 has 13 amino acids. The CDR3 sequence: CASSFRGGEKLFF. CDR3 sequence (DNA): TGTGCCAGCAGTTTTAGGGGGGGTGAAAAACTGTTTTTT.